The clone carrying this TCR beta chain was seen once. The CDR3 extends over 13 amino acids. The V end lost 5 bases, the J end lost 6 bases, and 13 bases lay between the germline ends. The V gene's germline CDR1 is SEHNR and CDR2 FQNEAQ (reference sequence). The source of the sample is a study of blood T cell repertoires in COVID-19. Across the study: Both acute and convalescent COVID-19 samples were obtained from the United States, Italy and Spain. T cells, B-cell-depleted T cells, or PBMCs provided the cDNA or gDNA that served as material.

How the authors handled the data: From reference gene primer amplification, estimates of nucleated cell counts were derived. The data were produced by immunoSEQ multiplex PCR, yet TCRdb's version contains in-frame clones alone and is incomplete. The D gene and trimming were derived from the DNA, and the V and J assignments and clone size from that table. The table has 100,000 to 130,000 clones, 70% to 90% seen once. Material for sequencing was peripheral blood. This sequence was found in a man in his forties with active or convalescent COVID-19. The V and J genes are TRBV7-9 and TRBJ1-1; no definite D call. The CDR3 DNA is TGTGCCAGCAGCCTAATCTGGGCCCCTGAAGCTTTCTTT. Protein product: CASSLIWAPEAFF.